This is a list of T cell receptor beta chains from one sample in a study of Tregs in tolerant kidney transplant recipients. Sequencing used immunoSEQ multiplex PCR; TCRdb keeps in-frame clones, though not all of them. The table lists about 61,000 clones, 70% to 90% of them singletons. Material: Tregs from blood, obtained before the transplant. All receptors derive from a human donor who received a combined kidney and bone marrow transplant. CDR3s include the opening cysteine and the closing phenylalanine or tryptophan. Fields, in order: V gene, J gene, clone size, D gene, CDR3 DNA, CDR3 protein. The D gene is left open where the match is weak. Clone size, where shown, is once, few, many, or a class for clones that have expanded.

TRBV4-1	TRBJ2-2	-	TRBD2	TGCGCCAGCAGCCGGACTAGCGGGAGCCTGAACACCGGGGAGCTGTTTTTT	CASSRTSGSLNTGELFF
TRBV10-3	TRBJ1-2	-	-	TGTGCCATCAGTGAGGCCCTCGCCCGGGGCAGCTCTAACTATGGCTACACCTTC	CAISEALARGSSNYGYTF
TRBV7-2	TRBJ2-1	few	TRBD1	TGTGCCAGCAGCCTAGACAGGGGCCCCTACAATGAGCAGTTCTTC	CASSLDRGPYNEQFF
TRBV18	TRBJ2-3	-	TRBD2	TGTGCCAGCTCACCTCTACTAGCGGGGGCAGATACGCAGTATTTT	CASSPLLAGADTQYF
TRBV6-5	TRBJ2-7	few	-	TGTGCCAGCAGATACACCTACCGCTCCTACGAGCAGTACTTC	CASRYTYRSYEQYF
TRBV11-3	TRBJ2-1	-	TRBD2	TGTGCCAGCAGCCCAAGGTGGGGCGGGGGGGCCTACAATGAGCAGTTCTTC	CASSPRWGGGAYNEQFF
TRBV27	TRBJ1-1	-	TRBD1	TGTGCCAGCAGTTTATATTCCGCTGACAGGGAGGCTTTCTTT	CASSLYSADREAFF
TRBV9	TRBJ2-7	-	-	TGTGCCAGTTCCAACGAGCAGTACTTC	CASSNEQYF
TRBV27	TRBJ1-4	-	-	TGTGCCAGCAGTTTAAATGGGGGTAATGAAAAACTGTTTTTT	CASSLNGGNEKLFF
TRBV18	TRBJ2-3	-	TRBD2	TGTGCCAGCTCACCTCCGGGACTAGCGCTCACAGATACGCAGTATTTT	CASSPPGLALTDTQYF
TRBV10-3	TRBJ1-3	few	-	TGTGCCATCAGAACTGGACAATCCTCTGGAAACACCATATATTTT	CAIRTGQSSGNTIYF
TRBV19	TRBJ1-1	few	-	TGTGCCAGTAGTATAATTTTGGGGACTGAAGCTTTCTTT	CASSIILGTEAFF
TRBV19	TRBJ1-2	few	-	TGTGCCAGTAGTATAGAAAGGGCCCGAACTCACTATGGCTACACCTTC	CASSIERARTHYGYTF
TRBV4-3	TRBJ2-7	-	TRBD1	TGCGCCAGCAGCCAAGACGGGACAGGAGGCTACGAGCAGTACTTC	CASSQDGTGGYEQYF
TRBV30	TRBJ2-7	-	TRBD2	TGTGCCTGGAGTGTACGGCCTAGCGGGATGTACGAGCAGTACTTC	CAWSVRPSGMYEQYF
TRBV5-1	TRBJ2-1	-	TRBD2	TGCGCCAGCAGCCTCCCTAGCGGGAGGGCCGATGAGCAGTTCTTC	CASSLPSGRADEQFF
TRBV7-9	TRBJ1-1	-	-	TGTGCCAGCAGCCCAAAAGGACCAACTGAAGCTTTCTTT	CASSPKGPTEAFF
TRBV5-1	TRBJ1-1	-	-	TGCGCCAGCAGCCGGGGGAAGGCGACAACTGAAGCTTTCTTT	CASSRGKATTEAFF
TRBV7-2	TRBJ2-1	-	TRBD2	TGTGCCAGCAGCTCTCCCGAGCGGGAGTATCTCAATGAGCAGTTCTTC	CASSSPEREYLNEQFF
TRBV5-1	TRBJ2-3	-	-	TGCGCCAGCAGCCCCCACCCACTAGTAAATACGCAGTATTTT	CASSPHPLVNTQYF
TRBV5-4	TRBJ1-2	-	-	TGTGCCAGCAGCTCCCAGGGGACGCACTATGGCTACACCTTC	CASSSQGTHYGYTF
TRBV6-6	TRBJ1-2	medium-sized	TRBD1	TGTGCCAGCAGAGACAGGGTTACTAACTATGGCTACACCTTC	CASRDRVTNYGYTF
TRBV10-3	TRBJ2-2	-	-	TGTGCCAGTCAGACCGGGGCCTTGAACGCCGGGGAGCTGTTTTTT	CASQTGALNAGELFF
TRBV30	TRBJ1-1	once	TRBD1	TGTGCCTGGAGCGCAGACAGGGCGGCCGAAGCTTTCTTT	CAWSADRAAEAFF
TRBV19	TRBJ2-7	-	-	TGTGCCAGTAGTATAGCGGCCAGGGGAACGAACTACGAGCAGTACTTC	CASSIAARGTNYEQYF
TRBV7-2	TRBJ1-1	-	-	TGTGCCAGCAGCTTTCGGACAGTTCTGAACACTGAAGCTTTCTTT	CASSFRTVLNTEAFF
TRBV2	TRBJ1-1	-	-	TGTGCCGGCAGGACCGACACCAGGGCTGCTTTCTTT	CAGRTDTRAAFF
TRBV5-1	TRBJ1-1	-	-	TGCGCCAGCAGCGCTACAGTGGGTACTGAAGCTTTCTTT	CASSATVGTEAFF
TRBV7-9	TRBJ2-1	-	TRBD2	TGTGCCAGCAGCTGGCTAGCGGCCAATGAGCAGTTCTTC	CASSWLAANEQFF
TRBV10-2	TRBJ2-7	-	TRBD2	TGCGCCACATTGTATCTAGCGGGGGGCTACGAGCAGTACTTC	CATLYLAGGYEQYF
TRBV7-2	TRBJ2-7	-	TRBD2	TGTGCCAGCAGCTTACAGGGGCCCCAACTAGCGGGAGGTAACGAGCAGTACTTC	CASSLQGPQLAGGNEQYF
TRBV4-1	TRBJ2-6	once	-	TGCGCCAGCAGCCAAGATCTTTTGCTGGGCAGGGTGGTATCTGGGGCCAACGTCCTGACTTTC	CASSQDLLLGRVVSGANVLTF
TRBV28	TRBJ2-1	-	TRBD1	TGTGCCAGCAGTTCGGGACAGAACTACAATGAGCAGTTCTTC	CASSSGQNYNEQFF
TRBV7-9	TRBJ1-2	-	-	TGTGCCAGCAGCTTAGTGGAATCATTCAACTATGGCTACACCTTC	CASSLVESFNYGYTF